Detailed here is one T cell receptor beta chain. The table came from immunoSEQ multiplex PCR; TCRdb's copy has only in-frame clones and leaves some out. The sample includes 270,000 or so clones, 91% of them seen just once. This entry is derived from a study of blood T cell repertoires in COVID-19. The overall study: PBMCs, B-cell-depleted T cells, or T cells provided the cDNA or gDNA that made up the material.

Individuals aged 18 to 89 years were recruited from 20 to 25 US areas. Participants' reported clinical history set cohort assignment. Exposed participants encountered a COVID-19 case during the 2 weeks preceding study entry. The specimen was PBMCs or T cells enriched from blood (not recorded which). The source is a man aged 40-49 years who had been exposed to COVID-19.

CDR3 loop: CASSLAGGTYEQYF. The CDR3 DNA reads TGTGCCAGCAGCTTAGCGGGGGGAACCTACGAGCAGTACTTC. The V call is TRBV7-9, the J call TRBJ2-7, with TRBD2 as a possible D gene (6 bases). This CDR3 contains 14 residues. Per the germline V gene, CDR1 is SEHNR and CDR2 is FQNEAQ (reference sequence). V was shortened by 0 bases and J by 2 bases, with 8 bases between the two germline ends.